The 19 T cell receptor beta chains presented below share a single source sample, sequenced in a study of blood T cell repertoires in COVID-19. The method was immunoSEQ multiplex PCR; TCRdb's version includes in-frame clones alone and lacks a portion of them. Seen here are roughly 250,000 clones, around 90% observed once, and the top ten hold around 0.8%. Sequenced material: peripheral blood. These receptor sequences come from a woman aged 25 to 45 with acute or convalescent COVID-19.

This clone appeared once. The chain links TRBV7-3 to TRBJ2-6; a possible D gene is TRBD1 (5 bases). The germline V gene has CDR1 SGHTA and CDR2 FQGTGA. V lost 5 bases and J lost 4, with 12 bases in between. The CDR3 contains 15 residues. The CDR3: CASSTRVSGANVLTF. The DNA of the CDR3 is TGTGCCAGCAGCACCAGGGTTTCCGGGGCCAACGTCCTGACTTTC.

The chain uses TRBV11-2 and TRBJ2-4; 7 nucleotides agree with TRBD2. The CDR3 has 18 amino acids. With V trimmed by 2 bases and J by 6 bases, 16 bases remained unmatched. Per the germline V gene, CDR1 is SGHAT and CDR2 is FQNNGV. CDR3 amino acids: CASSLLTGSGPRLNIQYF. CDR3 in DNA: TGTGCCAGCAGCTTATTAACGGGTAGCGGGCCGAGACTAAACATTCAGTACTTC.

The chain links TRBV7-9 to TRBJ2-7; TRBD1 might be the D (5 bases). Germline V gene data show CDR1 as SEHNR and CDR2 as FQNEAQ (reference sequence). V was shortened by 6 bases and J by 2 bases, with 14 bases between the two germline ends. The CDR3 extends over 14 amino acids. CDR3 DNA sequence: TGTGCCAGCAGGGCGCTTCGACAGCCCTACGAGCAGTACTTC. Residues: CASRALRQPYEQYF.

The rearrangement joins TRBV29-1 to TRBJ1-1; maybe TRBD1 (5 bases). Looked up from germline, CDR1 is SQVTM and CDR2 is ANQGSEA. The CDR3 is 12 residues long. Trimming pared 6 bases from V and 3 bases from J, leaving 11 bases between. The chain's CDR3 is CSVVGAYTEAFF. DNA for the CDR3: TGCAGCGTGGTTGGGGCGTACACTGAAGCTTTCTTT.

This chain uses TRBV29-1 with TRBJ2-3, with D possibly being TRBD2 (5 bases). V lost 4 bases to trimming and J lost 2 bases, with 10 bases between them. This CDR3 has 13 residues. The germline CDR1 and CDR2 sequences are SQVTM and ANQGSEA. CDR3: CSVAGLFTDTQYF. CDR3 in DNA: TGCAGCGTTGCCGGACTGTTCACAGATACGCAGTATTTT.

The chain recombines TRBV29-1 with TRBJ2-3, with D perhaps TRBD1 (6 bases). Germline V gene sequence: CDR1 SQVTM, CDR2 ANQGSEA. The CDR3 contains 13 residues. V lost 2 bases and J lost 4, with 10 bases in between. The CDR3 region has the DNA TGCAGCGTTGAACCCCAGGGGCCAGATACGCAGTATTTT. Its translation is CSVEPQGPDTQYF.

This clone occurred a few times. The chain joins TRBV30 to TRBJ2-7, with 8 nucleotides matching TRBD2. In germline, CDR1 is GTSNPN, CDR2 SVGIG (reference sequence). The ends lost 1 base at V and 0 bases at J; junction bases unmatched: 11. CDR3 length equals 17 residues. The CDR3 sequence: CAWSGVRREGISYEQYF. Written as DNA, the CDR3 is TGTGCCTGGAGTGGGGTACGACGGGAGGGGATCTCCTACGAGCAGTACTTC.

Only a few counts were recorded for this clone. This chain connects TRBV6-5 to TRBJ1-5; D is undetermined. V was clipped by 0 bases and J by 7 bases, with 7 bases between them. This CDR3 contains 13 residues. The V gene's germline CDR1 is MNHEY and CDR2 SVGAGI. The CDR3 DNA follows: TGTGCCAGCAGTTACTCGCGTGCCCAGCCCCAGCATTTT. Protein: CASSYSRAQPQHF.

V and J are TRBV24-1 and TRBJ2-5, with no clear D. The CDR3 contains 14 residues. Looked up from germline, CDR1 is KGHDR and CDR2 is SFDVKD. Trimming pared 2 bases from V and 6 bases from J, leaving 12 bases between. The CDR3 loop is CATSDSNPRKTQYF. CDR3 DNA: TGTGCCACCAGTGATTCCAACCCCAGAAAGACCCAGTACTTC.

The V and J genes are TRBV7-6 and TRBJ1-6; 8 bases match TRBD1. The CDR3 sequence is 15 residues long. The junction had 9 bases not matched to a gene; V was cut back by 5 bases and J by 9 bases. The germline CDR1 and CDR2 sequences are SGHVS and FNYEAQ. CDR3 bases: TGTGCCAGCAGCGCATACAGGGGGTTGGGTTCACCCCTCCACTTT. Translating gives CASSAYRGLGSPLHF. Drawing the rest from reference TRBV7-6 and TRBJ1-6, the complete variable domain is GAGVSQSPRYKVTKRGQDVALRCDPISGHVSLYWYRQALGQGPEFLTYFNYEAQQDKSGLPNDRFSAERPEGSISTLTIQRTEQRDSAMYRCASSAYRGLGSPLHFGNGTRLTVT.

V is TRBV11-3 and J is TRBJ2-7; 8 bases line up with TRBD1. This CDR3 region has 14 residues. The germline V gene encodes CDR1 SGHNT and CDR2 YENEEA. Trimming removed 5 bases from V and 3 bases from J; junction bases left unmatched: 6. The CDR3 region has the DNA TGTGCCAGCAGCGGCTCAGGGGGCCGCTACGAGCAGTACTTC. This sequence encodes CASSGSGGRYEQYF.

V gene TRBV7-2 combines with J gene TRBJ2-7; 11 bases align to TRBD2. CDR3 length equals 14 residues. Trimming removed 3 bases from V and 6 bases from J; junction bases left unmatched: 4. Germline values: CDR1 SGHTA, CDR2 FQGNSA. The CDR3 protein is CASSFTSGSSEQYF. The CDR3 DNA is TGTGCCAGCAGCTTCACTAGCGGGAGTTCCGAGCAGTACTTC.

The chain recombines TRBV30 with TRBJ2-7, with 11 positions matching TRBD2. The CDR3 covers 16 residues. Germline V gene sequence: CDR1 GTSNPN, CDR2 SVGIG (reference sequence). Germline trimming cut 1 base from V and 2 bases from J; bases unmatched to any gene: 7. The CDR3 loop is CAWSALGLAGTYEQYF. CDR3 bases: TGTGCCTGGAGTGCATTAGGACTAGCGGGTACCTACGAGCAGTACTTC.

The V gene is TRBV30, the J gene TRBJ1-4; 8 nucleotides agree with TRBD1. The CDR3 is 11 amino acids. With 3 bases clipped from V and 13 bases from J, the junction kept 4 bases outside the gene matches. Germline assignment: CDR1 GTSNPN and CDR2 SVGIG (reference sequence). The CDR3 is CAWSAGTGLFF. CDR3 DNA sequence: TGTGCCTGGAGCGCTGGGACAGGACTGTTTTTT.

The sample holds a few counts of this clone. The chain uses TRBV4-3 and TRBJ2-1; D perhaps matches TRBD2 (6 bases). This CDR3 spans 15 amino acids. Germline V CDR1 and CDR2: LGHNA, YSLEER. Trimming took off 0 bases at V and 8 bases at J, with 14 bases between the two ends. CDR3 sequence: CASSQEGPGVDEQFF. DNA for the CDR3: TGCGCCAGCAGCCAAGAGGGTCCGGGGGTCGATGAGCAGTTCTTC.

This chain joins TRBV24-1 and TRBJ2-5; TRBD1 matches 11 bases. Germline V gives CDR1 KGHDR, CDR2 SFDVKD. V shed 6 bases, J shed 2 bases, and the junction held 19 bases outside the gene matches. This CDR3 region has 20 residues. CDR3: CATSFLDRGQVAGVQETQYF. The CDR3 DNA sequence: TGTGCCACCAGTTTTCTGGACAGGGGGCAGGTAGCGGGCGTTCAAGAGACCCAGTACTTC.

The chain has TRBV11-3 and TRBJ1-4; 9 bases fit TRBD1. This CDR3 spans 14 amino acids. V dropped 4 bases and J dropped 8; count of bases not matched to a gene: 5. CDR1 and CDR2 from the germline V gene are SGHNT and YENEEA. In DNA, the CDR3 is TGTGCCAGCAGCTCCCGACAGGGGGACGAAAAACTGTTTTTT. As protein: CASSSRQGDEKLFF.

The CDR3 sequence is CASSWGLAGVEQYF. CDR3 nucleotide sequence: TGTGCCAGCAGCTGGGGACTAGCGGGAGTGGAGCAGTACTTC. V is TRBV5-6 and J is TRBJ2-7, with 14 bases aligning to TRBD2. CDR3 size: 14 residues. V trimming: 3 bases; J trimming: 7 bases; junction bases outside the gene matches: 3. Germline assignment: CDR1 SGHDT and CDR2 YYEEEE.

The CDR3 spells CASSSPNTGNTIYF. The CDR3 DNA sequence: TGTGCCAGCAGCTCCCCGAACACTGGAAACACCATATATTTT. V usage is TRBV13 and J usage is TRBJ1-3; D is unresolved. The CDR3 loop spans 14 amino acids. Trimming pared 4 bases from V and 2 bases from J, leaving 9 bases between. CDR1 PRHDT and CDR2 FYEKMQ come from the germline V gene (reference sequence).